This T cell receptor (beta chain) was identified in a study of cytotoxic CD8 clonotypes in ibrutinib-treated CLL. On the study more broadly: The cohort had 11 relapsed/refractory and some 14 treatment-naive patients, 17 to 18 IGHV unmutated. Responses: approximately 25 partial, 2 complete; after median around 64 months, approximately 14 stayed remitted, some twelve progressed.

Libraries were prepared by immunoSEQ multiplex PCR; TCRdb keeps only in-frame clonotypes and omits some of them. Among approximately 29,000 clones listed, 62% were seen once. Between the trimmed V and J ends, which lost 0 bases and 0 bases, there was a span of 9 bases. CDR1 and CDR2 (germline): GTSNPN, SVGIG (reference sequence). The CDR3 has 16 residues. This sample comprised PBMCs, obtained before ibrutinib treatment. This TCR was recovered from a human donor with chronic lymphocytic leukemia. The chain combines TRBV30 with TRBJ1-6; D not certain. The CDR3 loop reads CAWSVTRSSYNSPLHF. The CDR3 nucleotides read TGTGCCTGGAGTGTAACGCGGAGCTCCTATAATTCACCCCTCCACTTT.